This T cell receptor beta chain came from a study of blood T cell repertoires in COVID-19. Study-wide background: Spain, Italy and the United States supplied samples that represented acute and convalescent COVID-19. Nucleic acid was either cDNA or gDNA, and it came from T cells, B-cell-depleted T cells, or PBMCs.

TCRdb's copy holds only in-frame clones and misses some; the assay was immunoSEQ multiplex PCR. The repertoire holds roughly 250,000 clones, with around 81% as singletons. From germline, CDR1 is SGHVS and CDR2 FQNEAQ. The CDR3 loop spans 15 amino acids. J gave up 7 bases and V 3 bases, and 5 bases lay outside the gene matches. The sequence came from a person aged 65 to 85 with COVID-19, enrolled during active disease. Material: peripheral blood. The chain combines TRBV7-8 with TRBJ1-6; 8 positions agree with TRBD1. CDR3: CASSFDRGGNSPLHF. The CDR3 bases are TGTGCCAGCAGCTTCGACAGGGGAGGGAATTCACCCCTCCACTTT. The complete variable domain, with remaining parts taken from reference TRBV7-8 and TRBJ1-6, reads GAGVSQSPRYKVAKRGQDVALRCDPISGHVSLFWYQQALGQGPEFLTYFQNEAQLDKSGLPSDRFFAERPEGSVSTLKIQRTQQEDSAVYLCASSFDRGGNSPLHFGNGTRLTVT.